This is a list of T cell receptor beta chains from one sample in a study of identical twins. TCRdb re-analysed the 5' RACE reads in MiXCR, keeping a single row per CDR3 protein. The table shows hundreds of thousands of distinct CDR3 sequences, with approximately 9% occurring only once. Sequencing was done on a sample of memory (CD45RO+) T cells sorted from blood. Receptors were obtained from a woman younger than 35 in good health. Each CDR3 is given with its conserved first and last residue. Each record gives: V gene, J gene, clone size, D gene, CDR3 DNA, CDR3 protein. A D gene is named only where the DNA matches it firmly. Where a row states a size, it is once, few, many or the class of an expanded clone; other rows omit it.

>TRBV6-4|TRBJ1-1|.|.
TGTGCCAGCAGTGAATCAGTGATGGGAAGCACTGAAGCTTTCTTT
CASSESVMGSTEAFF
>TRBV5-1|TRBJ2-3|few|.
TGCGCCAGCAGCTTGAGTGGGGATGGAGATACGCAGTATTTT
CASSLSGDGDTQYF
>TRBV6-1|TRBJ2-1|.|TRBD1
TGTGCCAGCAATACAGGGACAGGGGGTTGGGATGAGCAGTTCTTC
CASNTGTGGWDEQFF
>TRBV18|TRBJ2-7|many|TRBD2
TGTGCCAGCTCCGACGGGACTAGCGGGGTCTACGAGCAGTACTTC
CASSDGTSGVYEQYF
>TRBV5-4|TRBJ2-5|few|.
TGTGCCAGCAGCTCGGCCAGCTTTCAAGAGACCCAGTACTTC
CASSSASFQETQYF
>TRBV30|TRBJ2-7|.|.
TGTGCCTGGAGTGTGTGGGGAGTGAGGCAGTACTTC
CAWSVWGVRQYF
>TRBV5-1|TRBJ2-4|.|.
TGCGCCAGCAGCTTGGATTTCGTTTCGGGCCCGCTAGCCAAAAACATTCAGTACTTC
CASSLDFVSGPLAKNIQYF
>TRBV6-5|TRBJ1-2|.|.
TGTGCCAGCAGTTACTCGAGAGAAAACTATGGCTACACCTTC
CASSYSRENYGYTF
>TRBV7-2|TRBJ1-5|.|.
TGTGCCAGCAGCGTTAATGGGAATCAGCCCCAGCATTTT
CASSVNGNQPQHF
>TRBV14|TRBJ2-1|.|.
TGTGCCAGCAGCCAACCGGGGACTTCCGGCTACCATGAGCAGTTCTTC
CASSQPGTSGYHEQFF
>TRBV12-3/TRBV12-4|TRBJ1-3|many|.
TGTGCCAGCAGCGTCAGCTACTCTGGAAACACCATATATTTT
CASSVSYSGNTIYF
>TRBV5-1|TRBJ2-7|few|.
TGCGCCAGCAGCTCTTCGGCCGGGTACGAGCAGTACTTC
CASSSSAGYEQYF
>TRBV6-1|TRBJ2-5|.|.
TGTGCCAGCATCCAGCCGGGGGTTGAGACCCAGTACTTC
CASIQPGVETQYF
>TRBV20-1|TRBJ1-5|.|.
TGCAGTGCCTTGGGTTCGTATAGCAATCAGCCCCAGCATTTT
CSALGSYSNQPQHF
>TRBV7-9|TRBJ2-1|few|.
TGTGCCACCCTGAGGAGGGGGGCAAATGAGCAGTTCTTC
CATLRRGANEQFF
>TRBV20-1|TRBJ1-1|many|TRBD1
TGCAGTGCGCCGCTTTACCGGGACAGGGTTTCTGAAGCTTTCTTT
CSAPLYRDRVSEAFF
>TRBV12-3/TRBV12-4|TRBJ2-7|few|.
TGTGCCAGCAGTTTAAAGAGGAGCTCCTACGAGCAGTACTTC
CASSLKRSSYEQYF